This TCR beta chain was retrieved from a study of identical twins. TCRdb reprocessed the 5' RACE reads via MiXCR and lists one record per CDR3 protein. The data contain around 470,000 distinct CDR3 sequences, 13% to 15% of them seen just once; the ten biggest clones take up approximately 0.52%. Study observations and caveats: Insertions ran lower in abundant cord blood beta clonotypes, though not in memory repertoires. Conclusions were drawn cross-sectionally by statistical analysis, without following the same donors.

Unmatched junction bases numbered 23, after V lost 5 bases and J lost 9 bases. CDR3 size: 20 residues. Germline V gene sequence: CDR1 MNHEY, CDR2 SVGEGT. Each donor was a healthy Caucasian. This clonotype was counted between two and nine times. The antigen is not known. These data also featured in a second study, about yellow fever vaccine responses in identical twins.

The V and J genes are TRBV6-2 or TRBV6-3 and TRBJ2-1; 12 nucleotides agree with TRBD2. Sequenced input: CD4+ T cells sorted from blood. The sequence derives from a woman between 18 and 30 years old in good health. The CDR3 loop is CASSLWPPTSGRTIYFEQFF. CDR3 sequence (DNA): TGTGCCAGCAGTCTTTGGCCTCCAACTAGCGGGAGGACCATTTACTTTGAGCAGTTCTTC.